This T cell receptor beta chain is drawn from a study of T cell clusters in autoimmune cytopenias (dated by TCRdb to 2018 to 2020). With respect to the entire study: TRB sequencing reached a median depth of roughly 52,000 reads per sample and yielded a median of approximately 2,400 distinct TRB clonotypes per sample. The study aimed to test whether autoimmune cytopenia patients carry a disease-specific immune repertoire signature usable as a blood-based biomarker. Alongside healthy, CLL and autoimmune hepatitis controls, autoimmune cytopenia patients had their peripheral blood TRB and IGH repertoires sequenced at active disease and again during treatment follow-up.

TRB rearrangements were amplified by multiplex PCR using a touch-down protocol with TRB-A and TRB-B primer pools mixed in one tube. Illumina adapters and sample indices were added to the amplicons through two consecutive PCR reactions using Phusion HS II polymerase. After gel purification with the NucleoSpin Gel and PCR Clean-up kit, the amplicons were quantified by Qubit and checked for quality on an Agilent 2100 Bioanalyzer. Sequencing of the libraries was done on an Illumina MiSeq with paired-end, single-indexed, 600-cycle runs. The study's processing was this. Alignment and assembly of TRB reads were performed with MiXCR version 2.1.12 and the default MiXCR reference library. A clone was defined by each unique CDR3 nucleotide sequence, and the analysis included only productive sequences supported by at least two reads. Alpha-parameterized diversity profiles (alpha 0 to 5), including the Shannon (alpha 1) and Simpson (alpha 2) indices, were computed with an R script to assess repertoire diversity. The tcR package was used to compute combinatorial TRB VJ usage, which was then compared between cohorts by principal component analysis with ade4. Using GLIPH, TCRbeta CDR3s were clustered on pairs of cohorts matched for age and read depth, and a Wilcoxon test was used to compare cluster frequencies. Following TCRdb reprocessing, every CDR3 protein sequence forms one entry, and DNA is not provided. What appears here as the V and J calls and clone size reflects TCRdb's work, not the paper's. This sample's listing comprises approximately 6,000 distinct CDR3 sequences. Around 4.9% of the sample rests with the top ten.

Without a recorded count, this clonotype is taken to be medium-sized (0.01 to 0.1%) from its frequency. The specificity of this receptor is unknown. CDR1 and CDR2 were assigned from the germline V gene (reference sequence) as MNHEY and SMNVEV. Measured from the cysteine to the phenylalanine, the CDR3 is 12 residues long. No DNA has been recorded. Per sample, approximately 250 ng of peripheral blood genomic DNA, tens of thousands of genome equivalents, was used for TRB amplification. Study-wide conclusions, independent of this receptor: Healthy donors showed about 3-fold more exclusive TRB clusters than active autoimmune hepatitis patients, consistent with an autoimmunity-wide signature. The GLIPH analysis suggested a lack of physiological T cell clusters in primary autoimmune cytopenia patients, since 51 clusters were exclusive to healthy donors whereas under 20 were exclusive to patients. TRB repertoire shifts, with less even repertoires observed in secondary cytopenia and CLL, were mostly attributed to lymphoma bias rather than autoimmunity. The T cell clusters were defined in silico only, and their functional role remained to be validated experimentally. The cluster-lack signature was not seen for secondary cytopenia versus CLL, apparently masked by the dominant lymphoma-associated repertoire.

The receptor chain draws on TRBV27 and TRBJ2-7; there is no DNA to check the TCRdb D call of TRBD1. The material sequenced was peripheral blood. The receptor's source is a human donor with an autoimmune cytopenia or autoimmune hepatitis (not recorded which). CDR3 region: CASSPRFSEQYF.